Each of the 24 T cell receptor beta chains below was sequenced from the same sample in a study of blood T cell repertoires in COVID-19. The repertoire was sequenced with immunoSEQ multiplex PCR; TCRdb's copy has only in-frame clones and lacks some. The sample records about 56,000 clones, approximately 72% being singletons. Sequencing used peripheral blood. The source is a woman between 65 and 79 years old with COVID-19, enrolled during active disease.

The rearrangement joins TRBV5-1 to TRBJ2-3; D is unresolved. V gave up 1 base and J gave up 2 bases, with 8 bases separating them. The CDR3 spans 14 residues. Germline V gives CDR1 SGHRS, CDR2 YFSETQ. CDR3 residues: CASSLFNPTDTQYF. The CDR3, as DNA: TGCGCCAGCAGCTTGTTTAATCCCACAGATACGCAGTATTTT. The variable domain in full, completed from reference TRBV5-1 and TRBJ2-3, reads KAGVTQTPRYLIKTRGQQVTLSCSPISGHRSVSWYQQTPGQGLQFLFEYFSETQRNKGNFPGRFSGRQFSNSRSEMNVSTLELGDSALYLCASSLFNPTDTQYFGPGTRLTVL.

V gene TRBV7-8 combines with J gene TRBJ1-6; no reliable D call. The CDR3 length is 14 residues. Germline CDR1 reads SGHVS; CDR2 reads FQNEAQ. The V end lost 5 bases, the J end lost 7 bases, and 12 bases lay between the germline ends. CDR3 nucleotides: TGTGCCAGCAGCATGCGGCCACTGAATTCACCCCTCCACTTT. This translates into CASSMRPLNSPLHF. Filled out from reference TRBV7-8 and TRBJ1-6, the complete variable domain reads GAGVSQSPRYKVAKRGQDVALRCDPISGHVSLFWYQQALGQGPEFLTYFQNEAQLDKSGLPSDRFFAERPEGSVSTLKIQRTQQEDSAVYLCASSMRPLNSPLHFGNGTRLTVT.

V and J are TRBV3-1 (or the pseudogene TRBV3-2) and TRBJ1-1; D remains ambiguous. Germline V gives CDR1 LGHDT, CDR2 YNNKEL (reference sequence). The CDR3 contains 15 residues. Trimming removed 0 bases from V and 4 bases from J, with 12 bases in between. The DNA for the CDR3 is TGTGCCAGCAGCCAAGAGTCGGGGAGAGGCACTGAAGCTTTCTTT. This sequence encodes CASSQESGRGTEAFF.

As DNA, the CDR3 is TGTGCCAGCAGTGATACAGGGAATTCACCCCTCCACTTT. This codes for CASSDTGNSPLHF. The chain combines TRBV6-1 with TRBJ1-6; tentatively, D is TRBD1 (6 bases). Trimming left V 3 bases short and J 7 bases short, with 7 bases between. The V gene's germline CDR1 is MNHNS and CDR2 SASEGT. CDR3 length: 13 amino acids.

The chain employs TRBV24-1 and TRBJ1-2; D gene ambiguous. Germline-derived CDR1 and CDR2 are KGHDR and SFDVKD. With 1 base removed from V and 4 bases from J, the gap between germline ends came to 3 bases. This CDR3 has 12 amino acids. This CDR3 is CATSDFGYGYTF. The CDR3 region has the DNA TGTGCCACCAGTGATTTCGGCTATGGCTACACCTTC.

The V gene is TRBV12-3 or TRBV12-4, the J gene TRBJ1-6; D remains ambiguous. V lost 3 bases and J 10 bases, leaving 10 bases between the germline ends. CDR3 length equals 13 residues. The chain's CDR3 is CASSLGGGSPLHF. The CDR3 DNA is TGTGCCAGCAGTTTGGGAGGTGGCTCACCCCTCCACTTT.

The chain uses TRBV11-3 and TRBJ1-1; no clear D gene. Looked up from germline, CDR1 is SGHNT and CDR2 is YENEEA. V shed 5 bases and J shed 4 bases, with 11 bases lying between them. This CDR3 comprises 13 residues. The CDR3 bases are TGTGCCAGCAGCACCGAACCGGGCACTGAAGCTTTCTTT. This codes for CASSTEPGTEAFF.

The chain is built from TRBV7-2 and TRBJ1-4, with TRBD1 matching over 7 bases. This CDR3 comprises 15 residues. Germline V lookup: CDR1 SGHTA, CDR2 FQGNSA. Losses at the gene ends were 3 bases for V and 5 bases for J; bases not matched to a gene: 6. The CDR3 loop is CASSFSGTANEKLFF. The CDR3 DNA reads as TGTGCCAGCAGCTTCTCGGGGACAGCGAATGAAAAACTGTTTTTT.

The chain recombines TRBV19 with TRBJ1-2, with a weak D call TRBD1 (6 bases). This CDR3 is 13 amino acids long. CDR1 LNHDA and CDR2 SQIVND come from the germline V gene (reference sequence). V was clipped by 4 bases and J by 4 bases, with 10 bases between them. For the CDR3, the DNA is TGTGCCAGTAGTACGGGACACGGCTATGGCTACACCTTC. It specifies CASSTGHGYGYTF.

This chain uses TRBV4-3 with TRBJ1-5, with 7 bases that match TRBD1. After removal of 5 bases from V and 5 bases from J, the junction contained 6 bases not matched to a gene. The CDR3 is 14 residues long. Germline CDR1 LGHNA, CDR2 YSLEER. In DNA, the CDR3 is TGCGCCAGCAGCGAGGTACAGGGGCATCAGCCCCAGCATTTT. It codes for CASSEVQGHQPQHF.

This clone turned up a few times. V gene TRBV7-9 combines with J gene TRBJ2-1; TRBD1 matches 10 bases. Germline values: CDR1 SEHNR, CDR2 FQNEAQ (reference sequence). V lost 5 bases and J lost 6; bases outside the gene matches: 10. The CDR3 loop spans 16 amino acids. CDR3 sequence: CASSLTGTGDGNEQFF. DNA of the CDR3: TGTGCCAGCAGCCTCACCGGGACAGGGGACGGCAATGAGCAGTTCTTC.

This sequence joins TRBV7-8 and TRBJ2-7; TRBD1 matches at 7 bases. Germline V gene data show CDR1 as SGHVS and CDR2 as FQNEAQ. This CDR3 is built from 15 residues. J gave up 2 bases and V 3 bases, and 7 bases lay outside the gene matches. In DNA, the CDR3 is TGTGCCAGCAGCTTGGGACAGTCAATCACCTACGAGCAGTACGTC. Translated, it gives CASSLGQSITYEQYV.

This clone was seen a handful of times. The rearrangement uses TRBV19 and TRBJ1-2; 7 nucleotides match TRBD1. The CDR3 sequence is 14 residues long. V shed 3 bases, J shed 7 bases, and the junction held 8 bases outside the gene matches. The germline V gene encodes CDR1 LNHDA and CDR2 SQIVND (reference sequence). In DNA form, the CDR3 reads TGTGCCAGTAGTATTAGGGGGCGCAGGTCTGGCTACACCTTC. Translation gives CASSIRGRRSGYTF.

The V call is TRBV19, the J call TRBJ2-7; 14 nucleotides line up with TRBD2. CDR1 is LNHDA, CDR2 SQIVND, per germline (reference sequence). The CDR3 length is 15 residues. Trimming removed 5 bases from V and 6 bases from J; junction bases left unmatched: 6. The CDR3 DNA follows: TGTGCCAGTAGTGGGGGACTAGCGGGAGTGAGCGAGCAGTACGTC. This sequence encodes CASSGGLAGVSEQYV.

This clone was detected only once. This rearrangement joins TRBV18 to TRBJ2-2, with D perhaps TRBD1 (5 bases). The germline CDR1 and CDR2 sequences are KGHSH and LQKENI. Trimming removed 5 bases from V and 0 bases from J, with 13 bases in between. The CDR3 contains 16 residues. The CDR3 DNA is TGTGCCAGCTCATTCCGCGTGACAGCGAACACCGGGGAGCTGTTTTTT. Translation: CASSFRVTANTGELFF.

The gene calls are TRBV7-6 and TRBJ2-1; D might be TRBD2 (6 bases). Trimming took 5 bases from V and 6 from J, leaving 14 bases between them. CDR1 SGHVS and CDR2 FNYEAQ come from the germline V gene. This CDR3 spans 14 amino acids. The DNA of the CDR3 is TGTGCCAGCAGCCGGACCGGGACTCTCAATGAGCAGTTCTTC. This translates into CASSRTGTLNEQFF.

This clone was observed a single time. This rearrangement joins TRBV5-1 to TRBJ2-2; TRBD1 might be the D (5 bases). The CDR3 spans 15 residues. Germline CDR1 SGHRS, CDR2 YFSETQ. Deletions cut 4 bases from V and 3 bases from J, with 13 bases between. The CDR3 here is CASSPGQVDTGELFF. Here the CDR3 DNA reads TGCGCCAGCAGCCCAGGGCAGGTCGACACCGGGGAGCTGTTTTTT.

This clone was counted a few times. V gene TRBV7-9 combines with J gene TRBJ1-4, with 9 bases matching TRBD1. V dropped 7 bases and J dropped 4; count of bases not matched to a gene: 10. CDR1 is SEHNR and CDR2 is FQNEAQ in the germline V gene (reference sequence). The CDR3 runs to 16 residues. The CDR3 nucleotides are TGTGCCAGCACCCCTGATCGGACAGGGGATAATGAAAAACTGTTTTTT. Translating gives CASTPDRTGDNEKLFF. Complete variable domain (other parts from reference TRBV7-9 and TRBJ1-4): DTGVSQNPRHKITKRGQNVTFRCDPISEHNRLYWYRQTLGQGPEFLTYFQNEAQLEKSRLLSDRFSAERPKGSFSTLEIQRTEQGDSAMYLCASTPDRTGDNEKLFFGSGTQLSVL.

The J gene is TRBJ2-5, the V gene TRBV24-1, with a tentative D call TRBD1 (5 bases). The germline V gene encodes CDR1 KGHDR and CDR2 SFDVKD. The CDR3 covers 15 residues. V was trimmed by 0 bases and J by 5 bases, leaving 12 bases between them. CDR3 sequence: CATSDLKAGKETQYF. CDR3 DNA: TGTGCCACCAGTGATTTGAAGGCAGGGAAGGAGACCCAGTACTTC.

The gene calls are TRBV19 and TRBJ1-2, with TRBD1 as a possible D gene (5 bases). CDR1 and CDR2 (germline): LNHDA, SQIVND (reference sequence). This CDR3 has 13 amino acids. V shed 7 bases and J shed 4 bases, with 13 bases lying between them. This CDR3 is CASTRGGTYGYTF. CDR3 nucleotide sequence: TGTGCCAGTACTCGGGGAGGGACCTATGGCTACACCTTC.

The genes are TRBV10-3 and TRBJ2-3, with D perhaps matching TRBD2 (6 bases). This CDR3 has 15 amino acids. V was pared by 2 bases and J by 2 bases, with 11 bases between. The V gene's germline CDR1 is ENHRY and CDR2 SYGVKD. This CDR3 is CAISEKLAPTDTQYF. Here the CDR3 DNA reads TGTGCCATCAGTGAGAAACTAGCCCCCACAGATACGCAGTATTTT.

This clone appeared once. This chain links TRBV6-5 with TRBJ2-5, with D unresolved. CDR1 is MNHEY, CDR2 SVGAGI, per germline. The CDR3 contains 14 residues. V lost 3 bases and J lost 5, with 13 bases in between. Here the CDR3 DNA reads TGTGCCAGCAGTTATTCGAGTGGAGTCGAGACCCAGTACTTC. It codes for CASSYSSGVETQYF.

The V and J genes are TRBV9 and TRBJ2-1, with 7 bases aligning to TRBD1. The V gene's germline CDR1 is SGDLS and CDR2 YYNGEE. Germline trimming cut 5 bases from V and 5 bases from J; bases unmatched to any gene: 7. The CDR3 loop spans 14 amino acids. In DNA, the CDR3 is TGTGCCAGCAGTATGACAGGGCCCCACAATGAGCAGTTCTTC. Encoded protein: CASSMTGPHNEQFF.

Here the CDR3 DNA reads TGTGCCAGCAGCGAGACAGGGGCCGGGACCAAAAACATTCAGTACTTC. This translates into CASSETGAGTKNIQYF. This chain joins TRBV7-6 and TRBJ2-4; TRBD1 matches at 8 bases. The V and J ends lost 5 bases and 2 bases, in that order; junction bases with no gene match: 8. CDR1 is SGHVS and CDR2 is FNYEAQ in the germline V gene. The CDR3 sequence is 16 residues long.